Presented here are 8 T cell receptor beta chains from one specimen sequenced in a study of cytomegalovirus exposure and HLA in healthy donors. Primers included in the PCR were 60 Vbeta and 13 Jbeta primers. Profiling relied on immunoSEQ multiplex PCR, and the TCRdb table lists in-frame clones only, not all of them. This sample has about 100,000 clones, with 80% found just once. Sequencing was performed on PBMCs. Receptors originate from a man aged 25-40 years in good health and CMV-seronegative.

This clone turned up a few times. This rearrangement joins TRBV19 to TRBJ2-3; TRBD1 is a possible D gene (5 bases). CDR1 and CDR2 (germline): LNHDA, SQIVND (reference sequence). The CDR3 loop spans 16 amino acids. Deletions cut 6 bases from V and 1 base from J, with 17 bases between. CDR3: CASSRTSGQGTDTQYF. Written as DNA, the CDR3 is TGTGCCAGTAGCCGGACGTCAGGACAAGGCACAGATACGCAGTATTTT.

The chain uses TRBV9 and TRBJ1-6, with a weak D call TRBD1 (5 bases). In germline, CDR1 is SGDLS, CDR2 YYNGEE. This CDR3 comprises 15 residues. V lost 7 bases to trimming and J lost 0 bases, with 11 bases between them. Written as DNA, the CDR3 is TGTGCCAGCGGACACCCGAGCTCCTATAATTCACCCCTCCACTTT. Its protein product is CASGHPSSYNSPLHF.

V and J are TRBV5-1 and TRBJ1-6; the D is unclear. Trimming left V 0 bases short and J 0 bases short, with 7 bases between. The CDR3 is made up of 16 amino acids. CDR1 is SGHRS, CDR2 YFSETQ, per germline. This CDR3 reads CASSLGRSSYNSPLHF. The DNA for the CDR3 is TGCGCCAGCAGCTTGGGCAGAAGCTCCTATAATTCACCCCTCCACTTT.

The CDR3 protein is CAWNPELASGHNEQFF. The DNA of the CDR3 is TGTGCCTGGAATCCAGAACTGGCTAGCGGACACAATGAGCAGTTCTTC. The rearrangement joins TRBV30 to TRBJ2-1; 7 positions match TRBD2. The CDR3 is 16 residues long. Germline-derived CDR1 and CDR2 are GTSNPN and SVGIG (reference sequence). V trimming: 4 bases; J trimming: 5 bases; junction bases outside the gene matches: 14.

V and J are TRBV19 and TRBJ2-1; D is unresolved. Deletions cut 5 bases from V and 8 bases from J, with 13 bases between. Germline lookup yields CDR1 LNHDA and CDR2 SQIVND (reference sequence). The CDR3 has 13 residues. The CDR3: CASSDLLDYEQFF. The CDR3 nucleotides read TGTGCCAGTAGTGATCTCCTAGACTATGAGCAGTTCTTC.

This clone was observed a single time. The CDR3 nucleotides are TGCGCCAGCAGCACCCTTTCAGTAGCGGGGGGGCTCAATGAGCAGTTCTTC. It yields the protein CASSTLSVAGGLNEQFF. This sequence joins TRBV5-1 and TRBJ2-1; 11 bases fit TRBD2. Per the germline V gene, CDR1 is SGHRS and CDR2 is YFSETQ. CDR3 length equals 17 residues. V lost 4 bases and J lost 6; bases outside the gene matches: 12.

This clone was detected only a few times. The CDR3 sequence is CASSPNGQGEQYF. CDR3 bases: TGTGCCAGCTCACCGAATGGACAGGGGGAGCAGTACTTC. This rearrangement joins TRBV18 to TRBJ2-7; TRBD1 agrees at 9 bases. Germline V CDR1 and CDR2: KGHSH, LQKENI. This CDR3 is 13 amino acids long. V lost 3 bases to trimming and J lost 7 bases; unmatched junction nucleotides: 4.

The V gene is TRBV28, the J gene TRBJ2-7; possible D gene TRBD1, 6 bases. Looked up from germline, CDR1 is MDHEN and CDR2 is SYDVKM. V dropped 5 bases and J dropped 3 bases, with 20 bases sitting between them. The CDR3 is made up of 16 amino acids. The CDR3: CASSATLRGPVYEQYF. The DNA of the CDR3 is TGTGCCAGCAGTGCGACACTCAGGGGTCCCGTCTACGAGCAGTACTTC. The whole variable domain, remainder taken from reference TRBV28 and TRBJ2-7, is DVKVTQSSRYLVKRTGEKVFLECVQDMDHENMFWYRQDPGLGLRLIYFSYDVKMKEKGDIPEGYSVSREKKERFSLILESASTNQTSMYLCASSATLRGPVYEQYFGPGTRLTVT.